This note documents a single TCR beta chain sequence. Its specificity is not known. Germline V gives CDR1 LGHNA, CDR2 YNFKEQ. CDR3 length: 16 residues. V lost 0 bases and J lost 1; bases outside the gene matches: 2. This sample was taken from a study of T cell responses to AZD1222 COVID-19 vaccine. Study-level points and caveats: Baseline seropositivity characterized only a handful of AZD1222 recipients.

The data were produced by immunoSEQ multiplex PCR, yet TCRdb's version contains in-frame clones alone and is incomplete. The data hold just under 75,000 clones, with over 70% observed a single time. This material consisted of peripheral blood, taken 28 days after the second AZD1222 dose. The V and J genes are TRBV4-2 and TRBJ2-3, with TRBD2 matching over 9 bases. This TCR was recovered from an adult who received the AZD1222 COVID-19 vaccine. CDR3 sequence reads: CASSQDSSGGTDTQYF. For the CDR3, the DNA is TGTGCCAGCAGCCAAGACTCTAGCGGGGGCACAGATACGCAGTATTTT.